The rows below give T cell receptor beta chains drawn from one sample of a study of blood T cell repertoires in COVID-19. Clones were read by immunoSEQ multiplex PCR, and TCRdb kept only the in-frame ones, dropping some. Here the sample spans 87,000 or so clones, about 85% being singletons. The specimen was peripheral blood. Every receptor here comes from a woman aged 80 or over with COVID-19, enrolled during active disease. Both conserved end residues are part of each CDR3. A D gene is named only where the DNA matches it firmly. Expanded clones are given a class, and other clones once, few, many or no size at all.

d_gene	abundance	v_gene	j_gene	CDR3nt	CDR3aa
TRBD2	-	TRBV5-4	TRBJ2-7	TGTGCCAGCAGCTTGTGGCGGGAGCGGCCCTACGAGCAGTACTTC	CASSLWRERPYEQYF
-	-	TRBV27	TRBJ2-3	TGTGCCAGCAGTTTACTCAGGATCCCAGATACGCAGTATTTT	CASSLLRIPDTQYF
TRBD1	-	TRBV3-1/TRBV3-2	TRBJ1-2	TGTGCCAGCAGTTCACCAGGGGGACAATATGGCTACACCTTC	CASSSPGGQYGYTF
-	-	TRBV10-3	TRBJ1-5	TGTGCCATCAGTGAGTCCGTCCAGGGAGGCGGCAATCAGCCCCAGCATTTT	CAISESVQGGGNQPQHF
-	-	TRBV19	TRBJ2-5	TGTGCCAGTAGTGCGGCCCGGGAGCTTCCTTCGGAGACCCAGTACTTC	CASSAARELPSETQYF
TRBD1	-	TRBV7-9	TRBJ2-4	TGTGCCAGCAGCGGGAATAGGGACAGCAAAAACATTCAGTACTTC	CASSGNRDSKNIQYF
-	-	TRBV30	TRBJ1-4	TGTGCCTGGAACCGGCCGGCAGGTGGCTCAACTAATGAAAAACTGTTTTTT	CAWNRPAGGSTNEKLFF
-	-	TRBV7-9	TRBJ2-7	TGTGCCAGCAGCCTTAGCGCAGGTTCGGGGGACGAGCAGTACTTC	CASSLSAGSGDEQYF
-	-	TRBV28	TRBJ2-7	TGTGCCAGCAGTTTACGCTACGCGGCGCAGTACTTC	CASSLRYAAQYF
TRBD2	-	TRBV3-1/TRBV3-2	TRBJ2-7	TGTGCCAGCAGCGGTCACCCGGGACTAGCGGGAGGCAACCCCTACGAGCAGTACTTC	CASSGHPGLAGGNPYEQYF
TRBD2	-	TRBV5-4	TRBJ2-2	TGTGCCAGCAGAACTAGCGGGTATAACACCGGGGAGCTGTTTTTT	CASRTSGYNTGELFF
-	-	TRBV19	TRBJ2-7	TGTGCCAGTAGTAAAACGACAGTCTCCTACGAGCAGTACTTC	CASSKTTVSYEQYF
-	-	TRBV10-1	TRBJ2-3	TGCGCCAGCAGCGGGAGCGCCTCCACAGATACGCAGTATTTT	CASSGSASTDTQYF
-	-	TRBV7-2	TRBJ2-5	TGTGCCAGCAGCTCTCAAGAGACCCAGTACTTC	CASSSQETQYF
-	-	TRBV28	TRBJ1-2	TGTGCCAGCAGTCTCTATACAGGGCTCTATGGCTACACCTTC	CASSLYTGLYGYTF
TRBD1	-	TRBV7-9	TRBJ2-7	TGTGCCAGCAGCCGACAGGGGGCCTACGAGCAGTACTTC	CASSRQGAYEQYF
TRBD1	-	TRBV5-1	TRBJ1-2	TGCGCCAGCAGCGGGACAGGGGGAGAGTATGGCTACACCTTC	CASSGTGGEYGYTF
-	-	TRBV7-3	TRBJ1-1	TGTGCCAGCAGCTCACGGGGGTCCACTGAAGCTTTCTTT	CASSSRGSTEAFF
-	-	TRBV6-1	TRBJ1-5	TGTGCCAGCAGTGCCCGAAGGACAGTACCGAGTGGTCAGCCCCAGCATTTT	CASSARRTVPSGQPQHF
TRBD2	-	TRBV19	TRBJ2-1	TGTGCCAGTAGCCCTAAGGGGACTAGCGGGGCCCAGGGCTCCTACAATGAGCAGTTCTTC	CASSPKGTSGAQGSYNEQFF
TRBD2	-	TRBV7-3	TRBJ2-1	TGTGCCAGCAGCTTAAAACTAGCGGGAAGAAATGAGCAGTTCTTC	CASSLKLAGRNEQFF
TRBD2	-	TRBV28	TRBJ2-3	TGTGCCAGCAGTTTACCTAGCGGAACAGATACGCAGTATTTT	CASSLPSGTDTQYF
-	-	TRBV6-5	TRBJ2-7	TGTGCCAGCGCGGGGCTCCCAAGCTACGAGCAGTACTTC	CASAGLPSYEQYF
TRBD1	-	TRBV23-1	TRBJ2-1	TGCGCCAGCAGTCAATCGACCGTTGACAGGGCAATCTCCTACAATGAGCAGTTCTTC	CASSQSTVDRAISYNEQFF
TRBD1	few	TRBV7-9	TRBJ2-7	TGTGCCAGCAGCCCAGGGACAGGGAGCTACGAGCAGTACTTC	CASSPGTGSYEQYF
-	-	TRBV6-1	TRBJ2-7	TGTGCCAGCAGTGAAGCTTGGCGGGACTCCTACGAGCAGTACTTC	CASSEAWRDSYEQYF
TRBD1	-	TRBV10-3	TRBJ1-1	TGTGCCATCGCGACCCTGCCGGGACAGGGAGGCACTGAAGCTTTCTTT	CAIATLPGQGGTEAFF
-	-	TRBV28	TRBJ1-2	TGTGCCAGCGAGACGGGGGGCTATGGCTACACCTTC	CASETGGYGYTF
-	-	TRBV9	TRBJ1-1	TGTGCCAGCAGCGTACGTTCGGGGGGCCTAGTTGGAACTGAAGCTTTCTTT	CASSVRSGGLVGTEAFF
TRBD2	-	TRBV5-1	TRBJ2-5	TGCGCCAGCAGCCCCCACTGGGAGGGAGAGACCCAGTACTTC	CASSPHWEGETQYF
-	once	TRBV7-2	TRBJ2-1	TGTGCCAGCAGCTACTTTATCGTTTACAATGAGCAGTTCTTC	CASSYFIVYNEQFF
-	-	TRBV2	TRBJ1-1	TGTGCCAGCAGGGGTGACAGCACTGAAGCTTTCTTT	CASRGDSTEAFF
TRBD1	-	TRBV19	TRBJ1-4	TGTGCCAGTAGTATATCGACAGGGGGCGCCGGAAAACTGTTTTTT	CASSISTGGAGKLFF
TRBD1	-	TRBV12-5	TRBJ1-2	TGTGCTAGTGATCCTCAGGGGGGACTGGGCTACACCTTC	CASDPQGGLGYTF
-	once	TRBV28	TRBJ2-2	TGTGCCAGCTCACAGGACAACTTAAAAACCGGGGAGCTGTTTTTT	CASSQDNLKTGELFF
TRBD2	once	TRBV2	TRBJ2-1	TGTGCCAGCAGGAGGACTAGCGGGAGGCGGGGTGAGCAGTTCTTC	CASRRTSGRRGEQFF
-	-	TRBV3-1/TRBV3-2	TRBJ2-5	TGTGCCAGCAGCCAAGTCCGAGAGACCCAGTACTTC	CASSQVRETQYF
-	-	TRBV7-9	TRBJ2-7	TGTGCCAGCAGCAATCGCTCCGGGACAAGGGTCCGGGAGCAGTACTTC	CASSNRSGTRVREQYF
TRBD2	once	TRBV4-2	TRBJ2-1	TGTGCCAGCAGCCTCGGGGCTAGCGGGACCTATGGCTACAATGAGCAGTTCTTC	CASSLGASGTYGYNEQFF
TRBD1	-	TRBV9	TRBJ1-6	TGTGCCAGCACCACGACAGGGGAGGACTCACCCCTCCACTTT	CASTTTGEDSPLHF
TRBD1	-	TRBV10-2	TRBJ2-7	TGCGCCAGCAGTGGGATTACACGGACAGGAGCATACGAGCAGTACTTC	CASSGITRTGAYEQYF
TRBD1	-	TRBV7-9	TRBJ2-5	TGTGCCAGCAGCTTATCCCGGGACAGGGGGTGGGAGACCCAGTACTTC	CASSLSRDRGWETQYF
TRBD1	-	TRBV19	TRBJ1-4	TGTGCCAGTAGTCGGTGGGACAGTAATGAAAAACTGTTTTTT	CASSRWDSNEKLFF
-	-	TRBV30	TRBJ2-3	TGTGCCTGGAGTCGCCCAGGACTGCAGACGCAGTATTTT	CAWSRPGLQTQYF
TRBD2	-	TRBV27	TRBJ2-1	TGTGCCAGCAGTGATTCTAGCGGGAGTCACAATGAGCAGTTCTTC	CASSDSSGSHNEQFF
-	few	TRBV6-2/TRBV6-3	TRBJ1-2	TGTGCCAGCAGTTACTCGTCAGGGGCGGTCTATGGCTACACCTTC	CASSYSSGAVYGYTF
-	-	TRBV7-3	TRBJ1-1	TGTGCCAGCAGCTTAACAGGGGCGAACACTGAAGCTTTCTTT	CASSLTGANTEAFF
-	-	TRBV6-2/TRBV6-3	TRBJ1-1	TGTGCCAGCAGTTTGAGAAAGAACACTGAAGCTTTCTTT	CASSLRKNTEAFF
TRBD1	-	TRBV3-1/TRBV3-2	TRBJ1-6	TGTGCCAGCAGCCAAGGTAGTCTGGGGACAGTAAATTCACCCCTCCACTTT	CASSQGSLGTVNSPLHF
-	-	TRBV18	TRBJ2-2	TGTGCCAGCTCACCTAGACAGGCTAACACCGGGGAGCTGTTTTTT	CASSPRQANTGELFF
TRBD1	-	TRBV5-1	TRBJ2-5	TGCGCCAGCAGCACGGGACAGGGAAGATCAGAGACCCAGTACTTC	CASSTGQGRSETQYF
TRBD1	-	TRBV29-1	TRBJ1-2	TGCAGCGTCCTACAGGGGTGGGATGGCTACACCTTC	CSVLQGWDGYTF
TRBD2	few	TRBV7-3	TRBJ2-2	TGTGCCAGCAGCTTAAGGGCTAGCGGGGCCGGCGGGGAGCTGTTTTTT	CASSLRASGAGGELFF
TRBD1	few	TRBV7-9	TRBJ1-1	TGTGCCAGCAGCTTACAGGGGGGCCCACAGGCTTTCTTT	CASSLQGGPQAFF